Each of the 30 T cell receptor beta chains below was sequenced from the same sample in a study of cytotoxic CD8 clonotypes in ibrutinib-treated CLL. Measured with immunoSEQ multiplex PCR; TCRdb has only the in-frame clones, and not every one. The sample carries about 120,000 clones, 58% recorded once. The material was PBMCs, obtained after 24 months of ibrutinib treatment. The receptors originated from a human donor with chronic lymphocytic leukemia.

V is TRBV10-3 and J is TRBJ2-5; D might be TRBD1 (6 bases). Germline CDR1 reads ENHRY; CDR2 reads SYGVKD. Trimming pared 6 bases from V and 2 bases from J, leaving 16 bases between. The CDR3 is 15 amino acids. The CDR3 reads CAISPTTGAQETQYF. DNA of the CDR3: TGTGCCATCAGCCCTACGACAGGAGCGCAAGAGACCCAGTACTTC.

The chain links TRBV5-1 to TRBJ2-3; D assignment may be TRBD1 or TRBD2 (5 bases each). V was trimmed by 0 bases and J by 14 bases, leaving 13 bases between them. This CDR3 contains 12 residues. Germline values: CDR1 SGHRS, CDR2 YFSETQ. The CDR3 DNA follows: TGCGCCAGCAGCTTGGGAGGGGTGTTTTCGTATTTT. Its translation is CASSLGGVFSYF.

CDR3 DNA: TGTGCCAGCAGCTCCGGGACAGGGGGACTGGGCTATGGCTACACCTTC. Amino acids: CASSSGTGGLGYGYTF. The chain carries TRBV9 and TRBJ1-2; 11 bases line up with TRBD1. CDR3 length: 16 residues. Germline trimming cut 4 bases from V and 4 bases from J; bases unmatched to any gene: 9. The germline V gene has CDR1 SGDLS and CDR2 YYNGEE.

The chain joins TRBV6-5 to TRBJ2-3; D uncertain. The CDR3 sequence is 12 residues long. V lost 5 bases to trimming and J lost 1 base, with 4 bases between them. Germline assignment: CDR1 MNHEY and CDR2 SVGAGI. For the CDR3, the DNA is TGTGCCAGCAGTCCGGGCACAGATACGCAGTATTTT. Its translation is CASSPGTDTQYF.

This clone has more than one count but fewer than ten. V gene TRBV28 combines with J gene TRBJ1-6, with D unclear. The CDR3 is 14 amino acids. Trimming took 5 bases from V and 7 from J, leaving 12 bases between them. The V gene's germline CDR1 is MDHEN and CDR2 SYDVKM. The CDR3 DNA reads TGTGCCAGCAGTCCCCCCCATGGAAATTCACCCCTCCACTTT. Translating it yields CASSPPHGNSPLHF.

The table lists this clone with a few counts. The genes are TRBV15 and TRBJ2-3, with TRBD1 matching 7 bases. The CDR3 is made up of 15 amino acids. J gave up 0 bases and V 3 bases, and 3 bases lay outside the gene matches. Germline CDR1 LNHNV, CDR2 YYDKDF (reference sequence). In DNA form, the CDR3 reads TGTGCCACCAGCAGCGGGACAGTTAGCACAGATACGCAGTATTTT. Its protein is CATSSGTVSTDTQYF.

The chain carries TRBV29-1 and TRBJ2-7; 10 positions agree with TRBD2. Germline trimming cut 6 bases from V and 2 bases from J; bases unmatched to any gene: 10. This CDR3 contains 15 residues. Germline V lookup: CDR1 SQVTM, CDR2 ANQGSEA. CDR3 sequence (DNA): TGCAGCGTCAAACAAGGACTAGCGGTAACCTACGAGCAGTACTTC. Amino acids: CSVKQGLAVTYEQYF.

Written as DNA, the CDR3 is TGTGCCATCAGTGAGAAGGGACAGGGAGCAGATTCACCCCTCCACTTT. It yields the protein CAISEKGQGADSPLHF. The genes are TRBV10-3 and TRBJ1-6, with 9 bases matching TRBD1. The CDR3 length is 16 residues. V lost 2 bases, J lost 8 bases, and 7 bases stayed unmatched. Germline CDR1 ENHRY, CDR2 SYGVKD.

The chain's CDR3 is CASNELANDEQYF. CDR3 DNA: TGCGCCAGCAACGAGCTAGCGAATGACGAGCAGTACTTC. This chain links TRBV5-1 with TRBJ2-7; D perhaps matches TRBD2 (6 bases). The V and J ends lost 6 bases and 5 bases respectively, with 15 bases between them. The CDR3 consists of 13 residues. CDR1 is SGHRS and CDR2 is YFSETQ in the germline V gene.

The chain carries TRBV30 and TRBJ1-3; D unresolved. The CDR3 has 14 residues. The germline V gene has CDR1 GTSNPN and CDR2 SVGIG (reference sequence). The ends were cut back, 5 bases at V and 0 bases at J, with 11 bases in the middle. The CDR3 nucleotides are TGTGCCTGGGCCAGGAGTTTCTCTGGAAACACCATATATTTT. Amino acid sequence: CAWARSFSGNTIYF. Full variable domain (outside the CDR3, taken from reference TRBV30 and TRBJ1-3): SQTIHQWPATLVQPVGSPLSLECTVEGTSNPNLYWYRQAAGRGLQLLFYSVGIGQISSEVPQNLSASRPQDRQFILSSKKLLLSDSGFYLCAWARSFSGNTIYFGEGSWLTVV.

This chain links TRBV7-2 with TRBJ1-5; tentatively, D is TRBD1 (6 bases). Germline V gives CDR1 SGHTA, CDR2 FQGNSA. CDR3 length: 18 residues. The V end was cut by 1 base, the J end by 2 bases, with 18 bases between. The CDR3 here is CASSLVGAEVIGNQPQHF. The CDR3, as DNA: TGTGCCAGCAGCTTAGTGGGGGCGGAGGTTATAGGCAATCAGCCCCAGCATTTT.

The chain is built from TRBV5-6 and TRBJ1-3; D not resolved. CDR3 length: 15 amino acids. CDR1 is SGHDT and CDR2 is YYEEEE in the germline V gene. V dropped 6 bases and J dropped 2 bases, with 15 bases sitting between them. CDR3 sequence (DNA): TGTGCCAGCACCCCTATCTCCGGGGCTGGAAACACCATATATTTT. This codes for CASTPISGAGNTIYF.

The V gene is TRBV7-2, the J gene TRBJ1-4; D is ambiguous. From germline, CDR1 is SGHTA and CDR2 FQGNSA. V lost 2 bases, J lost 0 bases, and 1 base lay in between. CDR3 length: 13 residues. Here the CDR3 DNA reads TGTGCCAGCAGCTTACCAACTAATGAAAAACTGTTTTTT. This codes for CASSLPTNEKLFF.

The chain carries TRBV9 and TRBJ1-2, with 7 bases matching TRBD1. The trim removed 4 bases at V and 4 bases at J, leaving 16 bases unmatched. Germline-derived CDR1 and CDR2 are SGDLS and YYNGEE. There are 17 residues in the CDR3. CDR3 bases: TGTGCCAGCAGCTCGAGAGGGGAAAGGGGGCTTGGCTATGGCTACACCTTC. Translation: CASSSRGERGLGYGYTF.

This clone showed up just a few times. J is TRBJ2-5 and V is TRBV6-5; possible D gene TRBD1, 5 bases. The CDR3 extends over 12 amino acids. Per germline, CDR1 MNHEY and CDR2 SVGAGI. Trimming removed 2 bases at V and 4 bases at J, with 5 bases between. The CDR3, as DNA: TGTGCCAGCAGTTACGACAGAGAGACCCAGTACTTC. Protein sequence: CASSYDRETQYF.

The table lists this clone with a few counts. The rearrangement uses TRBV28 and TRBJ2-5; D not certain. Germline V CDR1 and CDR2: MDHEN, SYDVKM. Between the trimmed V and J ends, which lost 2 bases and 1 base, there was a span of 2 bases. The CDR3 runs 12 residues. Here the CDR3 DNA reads TGTGCCAGCAGTTTACCCCAAGAGACCCAGTACTTC. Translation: CASSLPQETQYF.

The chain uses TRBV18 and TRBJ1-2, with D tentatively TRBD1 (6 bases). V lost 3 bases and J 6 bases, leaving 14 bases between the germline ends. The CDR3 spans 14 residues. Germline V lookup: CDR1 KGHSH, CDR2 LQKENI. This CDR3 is CASSPNGGADGYTF. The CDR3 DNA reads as TGTGCCAGCTCACCTAACGGGGGGGCCGATGGCTACACCTTC.

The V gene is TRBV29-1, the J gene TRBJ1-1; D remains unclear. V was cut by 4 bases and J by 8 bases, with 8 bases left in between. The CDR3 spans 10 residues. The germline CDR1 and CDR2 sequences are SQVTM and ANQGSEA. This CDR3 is CSVAEREAFF. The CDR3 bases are TGCAGCGTTGCAGAGAGAGAAGCTTTCTTT.

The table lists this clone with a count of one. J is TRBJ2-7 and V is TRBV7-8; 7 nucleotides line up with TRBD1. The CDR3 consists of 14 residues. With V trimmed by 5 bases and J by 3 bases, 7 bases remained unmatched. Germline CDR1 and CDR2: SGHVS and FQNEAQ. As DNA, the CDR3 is TGTGCCAGCAGCCCCGGGACAGTTCTCTACGAGCAGTACTTC. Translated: CASSPGTVLYEQYF.

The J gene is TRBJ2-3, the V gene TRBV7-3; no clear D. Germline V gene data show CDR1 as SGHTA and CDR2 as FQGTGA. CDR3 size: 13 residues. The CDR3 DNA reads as TGTGCGTCGTCGGGTAGCTTCGGAGATACGCAGTATTTT. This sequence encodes CASSGSFGDTQYF.

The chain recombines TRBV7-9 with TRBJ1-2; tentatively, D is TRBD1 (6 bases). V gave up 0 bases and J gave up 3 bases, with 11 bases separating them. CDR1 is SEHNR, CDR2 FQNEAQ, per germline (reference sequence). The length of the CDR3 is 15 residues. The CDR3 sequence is CASSLAGAGYYGYTF. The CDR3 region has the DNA TGTGCCAGCAGCTTAGCGGGGGCAGGGTACTATGGCTACACCTTC.

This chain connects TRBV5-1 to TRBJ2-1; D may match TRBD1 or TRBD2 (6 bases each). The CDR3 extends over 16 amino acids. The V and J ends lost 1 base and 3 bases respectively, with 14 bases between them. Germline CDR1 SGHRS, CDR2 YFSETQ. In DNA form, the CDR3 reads TGCGCCAGCAGCTTGAGGGGGGCCAGCAGCTACAATGAGCAGTTCTTC. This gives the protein CASSLRGASSYNEQFF.

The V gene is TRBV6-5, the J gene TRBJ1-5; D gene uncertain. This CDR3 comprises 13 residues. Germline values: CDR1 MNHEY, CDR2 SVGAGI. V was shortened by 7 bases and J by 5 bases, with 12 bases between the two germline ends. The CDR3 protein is CASTPSPDQPQHF. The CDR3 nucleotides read TGTGCCAGCACACCTTCCCCGGATCAGCCCCAGCATTTT.

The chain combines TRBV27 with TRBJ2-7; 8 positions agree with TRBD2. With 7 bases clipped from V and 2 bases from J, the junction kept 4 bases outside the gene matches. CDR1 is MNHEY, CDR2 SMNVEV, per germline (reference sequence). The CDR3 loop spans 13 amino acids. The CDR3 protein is CASTPGLAYEQYF. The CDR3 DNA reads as TGTGCCAGCACCCCGGGACTAGCCTACGAGCAGTACTTC.

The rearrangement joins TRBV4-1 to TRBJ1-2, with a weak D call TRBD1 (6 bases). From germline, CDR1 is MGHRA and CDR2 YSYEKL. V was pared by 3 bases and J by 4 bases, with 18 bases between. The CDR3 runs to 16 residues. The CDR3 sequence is CASSHSPEQGGYGYTF. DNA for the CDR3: TGCGCCAGCAGCCACAGCCCGGAACAGGGAGGCTATGGCTACACCTTC.

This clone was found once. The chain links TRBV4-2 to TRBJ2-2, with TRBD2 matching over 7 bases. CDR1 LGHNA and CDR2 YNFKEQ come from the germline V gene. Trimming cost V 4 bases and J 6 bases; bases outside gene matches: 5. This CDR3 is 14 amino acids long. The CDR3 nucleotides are TGTGCCAGCAGCCCGCAACTAGCGTCCGGGGAGCTGTTTTTT. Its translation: CASSPQLASGELFF.

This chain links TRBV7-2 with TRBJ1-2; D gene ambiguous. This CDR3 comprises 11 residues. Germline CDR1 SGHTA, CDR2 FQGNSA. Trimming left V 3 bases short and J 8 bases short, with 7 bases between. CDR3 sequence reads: CASSLNYGYTF. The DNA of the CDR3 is TGTGCCAGCAGCTTGAATTACGGCTACACCTTC. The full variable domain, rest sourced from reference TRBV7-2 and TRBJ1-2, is GAGVSQSPSNKVTEKGKDVELRCDPISGHTALYWYRQSLGQGLEFLIYFQGNSAPDKSGLPSDRFSAERTGGSVSTLTIQRTQQEDSAVYLCASSLNYGYTFGSGTRLTVV.

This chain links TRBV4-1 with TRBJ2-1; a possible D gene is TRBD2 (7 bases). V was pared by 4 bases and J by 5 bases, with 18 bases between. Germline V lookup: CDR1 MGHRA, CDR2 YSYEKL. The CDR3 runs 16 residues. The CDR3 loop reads CASSPGNGGLDNEQFF. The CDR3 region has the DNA TGCGCCAGCAGCCCAGGGAACGGGGGGCTAGACAATGAGCAGTTCTTC.

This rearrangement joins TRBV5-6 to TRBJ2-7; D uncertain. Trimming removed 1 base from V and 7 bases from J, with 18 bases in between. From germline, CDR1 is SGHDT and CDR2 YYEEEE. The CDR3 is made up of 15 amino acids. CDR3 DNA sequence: TGTGCCAGCAGCTTGAGGGCGGCGGCCCTAGGGGAGCAGTACTTC. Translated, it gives CASSLRAAALGEQYF.

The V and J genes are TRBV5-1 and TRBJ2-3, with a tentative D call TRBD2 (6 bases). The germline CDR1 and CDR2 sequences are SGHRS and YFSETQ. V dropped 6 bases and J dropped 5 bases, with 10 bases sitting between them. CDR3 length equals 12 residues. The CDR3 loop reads CASTGEVDTQYF. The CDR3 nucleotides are TGCGCCAGCACCGGGGAGGTAGATACGCAGTATTTT.